The subject of this entry is one T cell receptor beta chain. The antigen remains undetermined. This record belongs to a study of T cell responses to AZD1222 COVID-19 vaccine. Here immunoSEQ multiplex PCR was the method, and the copy in TCRdb shows in-frame clones only, minus some. The sample contains approximately 130,000 clones, approximately 85% of which appear only once. This CDR3 is 16 amino acids long. V was shortened by 10 bases and J by 4 bases, with 23 bases between the two germline ends. The germline V gene encodes CDR1 LNHDA and CDR2 SQIVND (reference sequence). Overall study results and limits: Across the whole spike, CD4 TCRs peaked at regions 160-218 and 743-854. After two AZD1222 doses, spike-specific TCR breadth and depth rose versus day 0.

This chain uses TRBV19 with TRBJ1-5; perhaps TRBD1 as D (5 bases). The specimen was peripheral blood, collected 28 days after the second dose of the MenACWY control vaccine. The sequence was obtained from an adult who received the MenACWY meningococcal vaccine as a control. CDR3 protein: CATTPLRRGENQPQHF. In DNA form, the CDR3 reads TGTGCCACCACCCCCCTCCGAAGGGGCGAAAATCAGCCCCAGCATTTT.